Listed below are T cell receptor beta chains from one sample, sequenced in a study of blood T cell repertoires in COVID-19. The assay was immunoSEQ multiplex PCR, and TCRdb's table has in-frame clones only and misses some. The profile covers some 140,000 clones, with about 72% appearing a single time and 9.5% to 12% taken by the ten largest. The sequenced sample consisted of peripheral blood. The receptors were sampled from a man between 60 and 75 years old who had recovered from COVID-19. Each CDR3 is given with its conserved first and last residue. Clone size, where shown, is once, few, many, or a class for clones that have expanded.

clone_size,j_call,v_call,cdr3_aa
.,TRBJ1-5,TRBV2,CASTGQISNQPQHF
.,TRBJ1-1,TRBV7-9,CASSSRGAEAFF
few,TRBJ1-6,TRBV11-2,CASSLSSGQVGPLHF
.,TRBJ2-3,TRBV4-2,CASSQRKLAGPSTDTQYF
.,TRBJ2-1,TRBV7-3,CASSFGGRDYNEQFF
.,TRBJ1-3,TRBV19,CASTGTGPGNTIYF
.,TRBJ2-2,TRBV5-1,CASSLAGTPPASHTGELFF
.,TRBJ1-3,TRBV2,CASRDRTGRSGNTIYF
.,TRBJ1-3,TRBV21-1,CASSVAGTSDSGNTIYF
.,TRBJ2-4,TRBV19,CASSPPGRAKNIQYF
.,TRBJ2-5,TRBV29-1,CSALRLAGGETQYF
.,TRBJ2-5,TRBV3-1/TRBV3-2,CASTRGGSGRAKETQYF
.,TRBJ2-1,TRBV6-2/TRBV6-3,CASSLEGGFASGRDEQFF
many,TRBJ2-3,TRBV3-1/TRBV3-2,CASSQDRGGEGDTQYF
.,TRBJ2-1,TRBV7-3,CASSPRGGHNEQFF
.,TRBJ1-5,TRBV5-1,CASSLAPSSNQPQHF
many,TRBJ2-7,TRBV5-4,CASSLGGGANPAHEQYF
.,TRBJ2-5,TRBV7-3,CASSQTSGSHSTQYF
.,TRBJ2-1,TRBV28,CASSFRAGEQFF
few,TRBJ1-1,TRBV30,CASGGMNTEAFF
few,TRBJ1-2,TRBV10-3,CAISQGQGNGYTF
.,TRBJ2-1,TRBV7-2,CASSLNGAGTGPYNEQFF
.,TRBJ2-7,TRBV5-6,CASSFGGATYEQYF
once,TRBJ2-5,TRBV6-2/TRBV6-3,CASSSTRTSGRGETQYF
.,TRBJ2-3,TRBV30,CAWNRPRTSSTDTQYF
.,TRBJ1-5,TRBV28,CASTGDRGRWQPQHF
.,TRBJ2-3,TRBV30,CAWSVKSGGAVTQYF
.,TRBJ2-1,TRBV2,CASGGFGVGSDNEQFF
.,TRBJ2-7,TRBV2,CASRVASYEQYF
.,TRBJ2-3,TRBV18,CASSRSGRAGKDTQYF
.,TRBJ1-4,TRBV28,CASSQTGDEKLFF
.,TRBJ2-5,TRBV11-2,CASSLVAYQETQYF
few,TRBJ2-5,TRBV24-1,CATSDQTVGTQYF
.,TRBJ1-3,TRBV30,CAWMTGTSGNTIYF
.,TRBJ2-5,TRBV7-9,CASSSPLRTGVETQYF
.,TRBJ2-1,TRBV11-2,CASSRDRGPNEQFF
.,TRBJ2-1,TRBV20-1,CSVERYEQFF
.,TRBJ1-2,TRBV2,CASRATNYGYTF
.,TRBJ2-1,TRBV7-9,CASSSTDNEQFF
.,TRBJ2-1,TRBV6-6,CASSRGQLGTNEQFF
.,TRBJ1-4,TRBV28,CASSFDSSTNEKLFF
once,TRBJ1-3,TRBV6-5,CASSYDTGGAGNTIYF
.,TRBJ1-5,TRBV7-8,CASSPLRVSNQPQHF
.,TRBJ1-2,TRBV3-1/TRBV3-2,CASSQGPGNYGYTF
once,TRBJ1-2,TRBV28,CASSLLRGQGAGYTF